Sequencing of this TCR beta chain was carried out in a study of T cells in Graves' hyperthyroidism and ophthalmopathy. Study-wide findings and caveats: Clonotypes that were expanded in thyroid above 0.001 mostly appeared in blood too.

TCR beta CDR3 region amplification was performed from RNA transcripts. The HTBI primer set served for first-round RT-PCR of the TCR CDR3. TCRdb recomputed calls from the multiplex PCR reads with MiXCR, one row per CDR3 protein. The table lists about 420,000 distinct CDR3 sequences, 15% to 19% of them singletons, with roughly 13% in the top ten. The hyperthyroidism was newly diagnosed and had lasted under 2 months; the patients were aged 18 to 65. This clonotype appeared many times. Antigen: not known. The receptor's source is a young woman with Graves' hyperthyroidism. Sequencing input: blood.

The DNA for the CDR3 is TGTGCCACCAGTGATCGGGACTTCATTACCGGGGAGCTGTTTTTT. It codes for CATSDRDFITGELFF. The rearrangement joins TRBV24-1 to TRBJ2-2, with D possibly being TRBD2 (6 bases). V lost 3 bases to trimming and J lost 5 bases, with 12 bases between them. The CDR3 is 15 amino acids. Germline CDR1 reads KGHDR; CDR2 reads SFDVKD.